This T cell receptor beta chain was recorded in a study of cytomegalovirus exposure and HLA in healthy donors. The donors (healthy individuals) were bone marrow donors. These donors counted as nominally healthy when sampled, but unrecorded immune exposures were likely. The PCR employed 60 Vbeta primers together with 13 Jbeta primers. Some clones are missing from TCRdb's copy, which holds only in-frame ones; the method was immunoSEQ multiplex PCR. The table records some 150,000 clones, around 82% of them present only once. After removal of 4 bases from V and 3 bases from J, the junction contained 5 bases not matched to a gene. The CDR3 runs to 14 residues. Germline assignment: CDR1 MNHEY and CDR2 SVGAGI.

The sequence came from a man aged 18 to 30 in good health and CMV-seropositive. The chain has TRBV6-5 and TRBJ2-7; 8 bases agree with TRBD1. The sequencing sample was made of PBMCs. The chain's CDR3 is CASSFHRGNYEQYF. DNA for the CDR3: TGTGCCAGCAGTTTCCACAGGGGGAACTACGAGCAGTACTTC.